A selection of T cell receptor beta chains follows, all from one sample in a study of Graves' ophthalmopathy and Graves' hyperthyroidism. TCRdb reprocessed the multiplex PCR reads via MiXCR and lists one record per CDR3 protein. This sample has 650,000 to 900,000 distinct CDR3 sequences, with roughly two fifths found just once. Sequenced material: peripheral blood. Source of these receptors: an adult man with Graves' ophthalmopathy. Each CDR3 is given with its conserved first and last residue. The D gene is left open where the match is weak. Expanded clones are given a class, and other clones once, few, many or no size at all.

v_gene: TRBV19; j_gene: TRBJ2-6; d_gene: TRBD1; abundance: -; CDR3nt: TGTGCCAGTAGTAGGGACAGGGTGTCTGGGGCCAACGTCCTGACTTTC; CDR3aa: CASSRDRVSGANVLTF
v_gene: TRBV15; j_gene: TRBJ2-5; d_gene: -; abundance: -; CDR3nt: TGTGCCACCAGCAGAGAGGATGGATTCAGAACGGAGACCCAGTACTTC; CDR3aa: CATSREDGFRTETQYF
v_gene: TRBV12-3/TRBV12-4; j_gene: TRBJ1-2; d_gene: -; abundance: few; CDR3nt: TGTGCCAGCACACTCGGGACGGACTATGGCTACACCTTC; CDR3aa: CASTLGTDYGYTF
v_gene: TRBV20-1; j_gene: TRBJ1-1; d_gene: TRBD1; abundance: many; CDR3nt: TGCAGTGCTAGAACGACAGGGCTGAACACTGAAGCTTTCTTT; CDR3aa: CSARTTGLNTEAFF
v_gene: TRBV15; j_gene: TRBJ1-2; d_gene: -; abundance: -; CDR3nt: TGTGCCACCAGGGAGGGCGGCCGGGGCTACACCTTC; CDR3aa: CATREGGRGYTF
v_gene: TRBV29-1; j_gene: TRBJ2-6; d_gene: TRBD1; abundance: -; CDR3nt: TGCAGCGTTGAAAAGGGACAGGGGACGAGGACTGAAGCTTTC; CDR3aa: CSVEKGQGTRTEAF
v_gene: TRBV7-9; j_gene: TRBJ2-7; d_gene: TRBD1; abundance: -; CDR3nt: TGTGCCAGCAGCCAAGATCTGCAGGGGGCGCGCGAGCAGTACTTC; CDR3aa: CASSQDLQGAREQYF
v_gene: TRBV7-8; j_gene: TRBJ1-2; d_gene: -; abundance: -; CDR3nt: TGTGCCAGCAGTTCCACGGTGAGCTATGGCTACACCTTC; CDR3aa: CASSSTVSYGYTF
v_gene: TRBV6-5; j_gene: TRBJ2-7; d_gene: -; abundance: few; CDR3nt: TGTGCCAGCAGGCATCCGGGGGTCGAGCAGTACTTC; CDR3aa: CASRHPGVEQYF
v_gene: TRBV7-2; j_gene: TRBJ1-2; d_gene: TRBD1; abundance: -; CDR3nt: TGTGCCAGCAGCCAAGGGGGACAGGGGGCGGATGGCTACACCTTC; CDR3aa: CASSQGGQGADGYTF
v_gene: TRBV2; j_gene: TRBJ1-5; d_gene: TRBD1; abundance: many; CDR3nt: TGTGCCAGAGGGGACAGGGGAGGGAGGCAGCCCCAGCATTTT; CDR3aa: CARGDRGGRQPQHF
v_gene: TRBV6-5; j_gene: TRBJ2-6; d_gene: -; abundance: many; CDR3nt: TGTGCCAGCAGTTACGACACAGGGTCTGGGGCCAACGTCCTGACTTTC; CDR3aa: CASSYDTGSGANVLTF
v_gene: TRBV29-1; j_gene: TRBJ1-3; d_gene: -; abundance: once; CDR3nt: TGCAGCGTTGCGCTCGGGTTCTTATATTTT; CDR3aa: CSVALGFLYF
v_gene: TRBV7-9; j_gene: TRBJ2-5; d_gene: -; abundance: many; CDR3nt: TGTGCCAGCAGCGCTGACCAAGAGACCCAGTACTTC; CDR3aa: CASSADQETQYF
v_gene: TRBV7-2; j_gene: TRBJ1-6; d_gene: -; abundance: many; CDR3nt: TGTGCCAGCAGCTTAGCGTCGGCTAGTTCACCCCTCCACTTT; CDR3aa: CASSLASASSPLHF
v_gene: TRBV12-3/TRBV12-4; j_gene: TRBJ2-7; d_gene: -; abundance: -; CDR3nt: TGTGCTAGTGGTCCGGGTCCCCTCGAGCAGTACTTC; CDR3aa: CASGPGPLEQYF
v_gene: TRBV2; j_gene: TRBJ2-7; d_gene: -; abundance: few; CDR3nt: TGTGCCAGCGGCGACACCTACGAGCAGTACTTC; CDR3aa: CASGDTYEQYF
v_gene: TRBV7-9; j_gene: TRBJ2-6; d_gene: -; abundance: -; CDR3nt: TGTGCCAGCAGCTTAGCCCAGATAGGGCCTGGGGCCAACGTCCTGACTTTC; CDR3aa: CASSLAQIGPGANVLTF
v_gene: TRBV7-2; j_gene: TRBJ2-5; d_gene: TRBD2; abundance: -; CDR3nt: TGTGCCAGCAGCTGGACTAGCGGGCTGTACCAAGAGACCCAGTACTTC; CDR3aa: CASSWTSGLYQETQYF
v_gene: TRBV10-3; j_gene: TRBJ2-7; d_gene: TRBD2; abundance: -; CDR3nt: TGTGCCGTAACGACTAGCGGGTACTCCTACGAGCAGTACTTC; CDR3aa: CAVTTSGYSYEQYF
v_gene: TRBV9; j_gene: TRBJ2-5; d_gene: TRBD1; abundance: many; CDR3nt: TGTGCCAGCAGCGTAATCGGGACAGGGGGCGGAGAGACCCAGTACTTC; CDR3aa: CASSVIGTGGGETQYF
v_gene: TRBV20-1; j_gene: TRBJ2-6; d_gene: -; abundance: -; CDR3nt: TGCAGTGCTCTCGTAGGACAGCCTGGGGCCAACGTCCTGACTTTC; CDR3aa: CSALVGQPGANVLTF
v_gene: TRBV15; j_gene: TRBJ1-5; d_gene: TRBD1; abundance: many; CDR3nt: TGTGCCACCAGCAGAGACAGGGGGGATCAGCCCCAGCATTTT; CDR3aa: CATSRDRGDQPQHF
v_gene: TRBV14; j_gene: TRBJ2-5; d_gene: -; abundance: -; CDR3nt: TGTGCCAGCAGCCAATATAGGGGACAAGAGACCCAGTACTTC; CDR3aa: CASSQYRGQETQYF
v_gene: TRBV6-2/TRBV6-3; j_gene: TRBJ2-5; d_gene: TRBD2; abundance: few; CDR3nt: TGTGCCAGCAGTCTCCCAGCTAGCGGGAGAGCGGAGACCCAGTACTTC; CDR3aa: CASSLPASGRAETQYF
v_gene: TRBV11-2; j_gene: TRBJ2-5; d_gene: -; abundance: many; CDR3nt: TGTGCCAGCGGAAGGGGTGGGTCTCAAGAGACCCAGTACTTC; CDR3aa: CASGRGGSQETQYF
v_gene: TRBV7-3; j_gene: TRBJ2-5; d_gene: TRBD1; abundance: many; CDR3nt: TGTGCCAGCAGCTTAGTGGGACAGGGACCTCGGGAGACCCAGTACTTC; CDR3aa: CASSLVGQGPRETQYF
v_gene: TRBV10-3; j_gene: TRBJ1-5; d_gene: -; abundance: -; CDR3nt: TGTGCCATCAGTGATCCAGGCCGCTATAGCAATCAGCCCCAGCATTTT; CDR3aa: CAISDPGRYSNQPQHF
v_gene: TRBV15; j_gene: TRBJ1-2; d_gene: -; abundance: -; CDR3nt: TGTGCCACCAGCAGCGTTTCATCCGGGCATGGCTACACCTTC; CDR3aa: CATSSVSSGHGYTF
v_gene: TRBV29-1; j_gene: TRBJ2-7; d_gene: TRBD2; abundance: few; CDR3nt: TGCAGCGTTGCCCGGGAGGGGCACTCCTACGAGCAGTACTTC; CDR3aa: CSVAREGHSYEQYF
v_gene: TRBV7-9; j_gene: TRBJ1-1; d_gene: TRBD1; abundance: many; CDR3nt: TGTGCCAGCAGCTCCACGGACAGGGTCAAGGGGAACACTGAAGCTTTCTTT; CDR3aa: CASSSTDRVKGNTEAFF
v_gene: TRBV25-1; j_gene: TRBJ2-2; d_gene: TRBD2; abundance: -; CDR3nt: TGTGCCAGCAGTGCTAGGGCGGGGGGCCGCACCGGGGAGCTGTTTTTT; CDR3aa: CASSARAGGRTGELFF
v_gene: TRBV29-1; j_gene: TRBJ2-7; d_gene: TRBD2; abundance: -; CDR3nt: TGCAGCAGTAGGACTAGCGGGGCTGGGCACGAGCAGTACTTC; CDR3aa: CSSRTSGAGHEQYF
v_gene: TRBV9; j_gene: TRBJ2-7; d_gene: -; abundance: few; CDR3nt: TGTGCCAGCAGCGTAGAGCCCAATTCCCCCCTCGAGCAGTACTTC; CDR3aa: CASSVEPNSPLEQYF
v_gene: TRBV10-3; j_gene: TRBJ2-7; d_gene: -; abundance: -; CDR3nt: TGTGCCAGCAGTTCTCGGCAGGGTTCTGAGCAGTACTTC; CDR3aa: CASSSRQGSEQYF
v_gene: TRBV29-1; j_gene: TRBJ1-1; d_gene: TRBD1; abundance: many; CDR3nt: TGCAGCGAAGGGGGCAGCGACACTGAAGCTTTCTTT; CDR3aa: CSEGGSDTEAFF
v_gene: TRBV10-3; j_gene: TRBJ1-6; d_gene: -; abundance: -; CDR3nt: TGTGCCAGCTCTCCTGACAGGCTGGCGAATTCACCCCTCCACTTT; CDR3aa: CASSPDRLANSPLHF